A selection of T cell receptor beta chains follows, all from one sample in a study of blood T cell repertoires in COVID-19. Sequencing used immunoSEQ multiplex PCR; TCRdb keeps in-frame clones, though not all of them. The sample has 150,000 to 200,000 clones, around four fifths seen once. The source material was PBMCs or T cells enriched from blood (not recorded which). These receptors originate from a woman aged 45-65 years in a cohort exposed to, infected with or recovered from COVID-19 (not recorded which). The conserved cysteine and the conserved F or W are not part of the CDR3 here. Fields, in order: J gene, D gene, V gene, CDR3 protein. D genes are given only for firm matches.

j_call: TRBJ2-3; d_call: .; v_call: TRBV19; cdr3_aa: ASSNDYSTQY
j_call: TRBJ1-4; d_call: .; v_call: TRBV5-1; cdr3_aa: ASSLTGTRSEKLF
j_call: TRBJ2-7; d_call: TRBD2; v_call: TRBV18; cdr3_aa: ASSPGGADEQY
j_call: TRBJ2-3; d_call: TRBD2; v_call: TRBV4-2; cdr3_aa: ASSQELAGATDTQY
j_call: TRBJ2-7; d_call: .; v_call: TRBV19; cdr3_aa: ASSIGTGNYEQY
j_call: TRBJ1-2; d_call: .; v_call: TRBV4-2; cdr3_aa: ASSQDQQAQYGYT
j_call: TRBJ1-5; d_call: .; v_call: TRBV19; cdr3_aa: ATSTVSRTDQPQH
j_call: TRBJ2-2; d_call: TRBD1; v_call: TRBV29-1; cdr3_aa: SGTGANTGELF
j_call: TRBJ2-5; d_call: .; v_call: TRBV7-2; cdr3_aa: ASSLGITDSQETQY
j_call: TRBJ2-7; d_call: .; v_call: TRBV6-5; cdr3_aa: ASSYLAMRYEQY
j_call: TRBJ2-5; d_call: TRBD2; v_call: TRBV4-1; cdr3_aa: ASSQVPGLGAETQY
j_call: TRBJ2-7; d_call: .; v_call: TRBV5-1; cdr3_aa: ASSLASDGGYEQY
j_call: TRBJ1-2; d_call: .; v_call: TRBV19; cdr3_aa: ASSIGTDNYGYT
j_call: TRBJ1-1; d_call: .; v_call: TRBV11-2; cdr3_aa: ASSLGTANTEAF
j_call: TRBJ1-2; d_call: TRBD1; v_call: TRBV6-5; cdr3_aa: ASSDRGGEDGYT
j_call: TRBJ2-1; d_call: .; v_call: TRBV7-9; cdr3_aa: ASSLASVAGEQF
j_call: TRBJ2-5; d_call: TRBD1; v_call: TRBV3-1/TRBV3-2; cdr3_aa: ASSPQGGDLTQETQY
j_call: TRBJ1-5; d_call: TRBD1; v_call: TRBV24-1; cdr3_aa: ATSSDREVFQH
j_call: TRBJ2-3; d_call: TRBD2; v_call: TRBV10-1; cdr3_aa: ASSGPGLAGVRPDTQY
j_call: TRBJ1-2; d_call: TRBD1; v_call: TRBV19; cdr3_aa: ASTKGTGANYGYT
j_call: TRBJ2-1; d_call: .; v_call: TRBV28; cdr3_aa: ASSLLRANNNEQF
j_call: TRBJ1-1; d_call: .; v_call: TRBV11-1; cdr3_aa: ASSLLGGTSTEAF
j_call: TRBJ1-4; d_call: TRBD1; v_call: TRBV15; cdr3_aa: ATSRDRSFVGQGQWRREKLF
j_call: TRBJ2-7; d_call: TRBD2; v_call: TRBV7-9; cdr3_aa: ASSLAGDIYEQY
j_call: TRBJ2-7; d_call: TRBD1; v_call: TRBV28; cdr3_aa: ASSFFRGTVMSYEQY
j_call: TRBJ1-1; d_call: .; v_call: TRBV27; cdr3_aa: ASIREGVETEAF
j_call: TRBJ2-4; d_call: TRBD1; v_call: TRBV6-4; cdr3_aa: ATGGGDIQY
j_call: TRBJ2-3; d_call: .; v_call: TRBV11-2; cdr3_aa: ASSRGISSTDTQY
j_call: TRBJ2-1; d_call: TRBD2; v_call: TRBV6-2/TRBV6-3; cdr3_aa: ASSYSTSGGTNNEQF
j_call: TRBJ2-1; d_call: TRBD2; v_call: TRBV5-1; cdr3_aa: ASSLTGTSGSYEQF
j_call: TRBJ1-1; d_call: .; v_call: TRBV9; cdr3_aa: ASSVSGTEAF
j_call: TRBJ1-4; d_call: .; v_call: TRBV19; cdr3_aa: ASSIDWLGESNEKLF
j_call: TRBJ2-1; d_call: TRBD2; v_call: TRBV7-9; cdr3_aa: ASRRTSGGASNEQF
j_call: TRBJ2-6; d_call: TRBD1; v_call: TRBV4-1; cdr3_aa: ASSPRQGTNSGANVLT
j_call: TRBJ1-1; d_call: TRBD1; v_call: TRBV18; cdr3_aa: ASSERDRGATEAF
j_call: TRBJ2-2; d_call: .; v_call: TRBV5-1; cdr3_aa: ASSLVDTSGELF
j_call: TRBJ1-5; d_call: .; v_call: TRBV19; cdr3_aa: ASSIQGLGQPQH
j_call: TRBJ2-3; d_call: .; v_call: TRBV2; cdr3_aa: ASSSGRTDTQY
j_call: TRBJ2-5; d_call: .; v_call: TRBV21-1; cdr3_aa: ASPKTPQGAMKTQY
j_call: TRBJ1-1; d_call: TRBD1; v_call: TRBV10-3; cdr3_aa: AISNRGTEAF
j_call: TRBJ2-7; d_call: TRBD2; v_call: TRBV5-1; cdr3_aa: ASRPSGTYEQY